The 21 T cell receptor beta chains below all came from one sample that was sequenced in a study of molecular identifiers for immune sequencing clone quantification. TCRdb passed the PCR reads through MiXCR, listing each CDR3 protein once. The data show approximately 550,000 distinct CDR3 sequences, about a fifth seen once. The material sequenced was naive CD8+ T cells from blood, with Jurkat cell RNA spiked in. Sample subset: FACS-sorted CD8+CD4-CCR7+CD45RA+ naive T cells. Receptors were obtained from a human donor in good health. Some libraries in this study had Jurkat cell RNA spiked in.

This clonotype appeared a few times. The CDR3 loop reads CATSRDDRVHNGPYNEQFF. The DNA of the CDR3 is TGTGCCACCAGCAGAGATGACAGGGTCCATAATGGCCCCTACAATGAGCAGTTCTTC. The rearrangement joins TRBV15 to TRBJ2-1; TRBD1 matches at 7 bases. Germline V CDR1 and CDR2: LNHNV, YYDKDF (reference sequence). V lost 0 bases, J lost 2 bases, and 13 bases stayed unmatched. This CDR3 contains 19 residues.

This clonotype has ten or more counts. The rearrangement uses TRBV6-5 and TRBJ2-7; 11 bases agree with TRBD1. Germline assignment: CDR1 MNHEY and CDR2 SVGAGI. V trimming: 2 bases; J trimming: 2 bases; junction bases outside the gene matches: 2. This CDR3 has 15 amino acids. In DNA form, the CDR3 reads TGTGCCAGCAGTTACGGACAGGGGGCAGCCTACGAGCAGTACTTC. Its protein product is CASSYGQGAAYEQYF.

This CDR3 is CASSLRRDSNYGYTF. The CDR3 DNA is TGTGCCAGCAGTTTACGACGGGACAGCAACTATGGCTACACCTTC. This chain connects TRBV12-3 or TRBV12-4 to TRBJ1-2; 7 bases map to TRBD1. V trimming: 2 bases; J trimming: 2 bases; junction bases outside the gene matches: 5. The CDR3 loop spans 15 amino acids.

This clonotype occurred a few times. V and J are TRBV2 and TRBJ2-3, with D maybe TRBD1 (6 bases). Between the trimmed V and J ends, which lost 2 bases and 1 base, there was a span of 13 bases. Germline CDR1 SNHLY, CDR2 FYNNEI. The CDR3 consists of 16 residues. The CDR3 here is CASSELLAGGTDTQYF. CDR3 DNA: TGTGCCAGCAGTGAATTGCTGGCAGGGGGCACAGATACGCAGTATTTT.

This clonotype was recorded many times. J is TRBJ2-3 and V is TRBV9; 16 bases agree with TRBD2. V lost 4 bases and J lost 4; bases outside the gene matches: 3. This CDR3 is built from 16 residues. Germline assignment: CDR1 SGDLS and CDR2 YYNGEE. The chain's CDR3 is CASSPGTSGGADTQYF. As DNA, the CDR3 is TGTGCCAGCAGCCCCGGGACTAGCGGGGGGGCAGATACGCAGTATTTT.

This rearrangement joins TRBV30 to TRBJ2-3; 11 nucleotides align to TRBD2. Trimming cost V 2 bases and J 5 bases; bases outside gene matches: 9. The CDR3 runs to 16 residues. The germline gives CDR1 GTSNPN, CDR2 SVGIG (reference sequence). This CDR3 is CAWSSGTSGAGDTQYF. CDR3 DNA: TGTGCCTGGAGTTCCGGGACTAGCGGTGCAGGAGATACGCAGTATTTT.

This clonotype was seen repeatedly, ten times or more. The chain uses TRBV4-3 and TRBJ1-3, with a weak D call TRBD1 (6 bases). The CDR3 totals 14 residues. V was pared by 4 bases and J by 0 bases, with 7 bases between. Germline V gives CDR1 LGHNA, CDR2 YSLEER. For the CDR3, the DNA is TGCGCCAGCAGCCCACAGGGCTCTGGAAACACCATATATTTT. Its protein product is CASSPQGSGNTIYF.

This clonotype was seen only a few times. V is TRBV4-1 and J is TRBJ1-3, with 9 bases lining up with TRBD1. The CDR3 has 16 amino acids. Germline V lookup: CDR1 MGHRA, CDR2 YSYEKL. V lost 4 bases, J lost 5 bases, and 9 bases stayed unmatched. The DNA of the CDR3 is TGCGCCAGCAGCCCCGGGACAGGGCCGGCTAGAAACACCATATATTTT. Translating gives CASSPGTGPARNTIYF.

The genes are TRBV7-9 and TRBJ2-1; the match to TRBD1 covers 11 bases. J gave up 9 bases and V 5 bases, and 9 bases lay outside the gene matches. From germline, CDR1 is SEHNR and CDR2 FQNEAQ (reference sequence). The CDR3 consists of 15 residues. CDR3 nucleotide sequence: TGTGCCAGCAGCAGGACAGGGGGCGAGATGTTTGAGCAGTTCTTC. Amino acid sequence: CASSRTGGEMFEQFF.

This clonotype has at least ten counts. The J gene is TRBJ2-3, the V gene TRBV18; no definite D call. This CDR3 spans 12 amino acids. Looked up from germline, CDR1 is KGHSH and CDR2 is LQKENI. The V end was cut by 8 bases, the J end by 6 bases, with 12 bases between. The CDR3 sequence is CASSPPLDTQYF. The CDR3 coding sequence is TGTGCCAGCAGCCCTCCTCTGGATACGCAGTATTTT.

The V call is TRBV29-1, the J call TRBJ1-2; TRBD1 is a possible D gene (5 bases). Germline assignment: CDR1 SQVTM and CDR2 ANQGSEA. CDR3 length equals 15 residues. The V and J ends lost 3 bases and 3 bases respectively, with 17 bases between them. The CDR3 DNA reads as TGCAGCGTTGATCCGACGGTGACAGAGGACTATGGCTACACCTTC. Protein: CSVDPTVTEDYGYTF.

This clonotype was detected ten times or more. The chain recombines TRBV6-5 with TRBJ1-4; D remains ambiguous. CDR3 length equals 13 residues. Deletions cut 6 bases from V and 5 bases from J, with 10 bases between. Germline-derived CDR1 and CDR2 are MNHEY and SVGAGI. In DNA form, the CDR3 reads TGTGCCAGCAGCCTTCAGCAAAATGAAAAACTGTTTTTT. Translated: CASSLQQNEKLFF.

This clonotype was seen at least ten times. The chain employs TRBV5-1 and TRBJ1-5; D is possibly TRBD1 (5 bases). This CDR3 comprises 15 residues. V lost 0 bases, J lost 2 bases, and 9 bases lay in between. Looked up from germline, CDR1 is SGHRS and CDR2 is YFSETQ. Written as DNA, the CDR3 is TGCGCCAGCAGCTTGGAGGGGCAGGGCAATCAGCCCCAGCATTTT. Its translation: CASSLEGQGNQPQHF.

There are many counts of this clonotype. This chain links TRBV4-1 with TRBJ2-5, with 7 bases fitting TRBD1. V lost 1 base and J lost 0; bases outside the gene matches: 5. The CDR3 spans 16 residues. Germline V gene lookup returns CDR1 MGHRA and CDR2 YSYEKL. The CDR3 coding sequence is TGCGCCAGCAGCCAAGCTCGGGACAGCCACCAAGAGACCCAGTACTTC. Amino acid sequence: CASSQARDSHQETQYF.

The chain couples TRBV27 to TRBJ2-3; D not certain. Trimming stripped 6 bases from V and 0 bases from J, with 13 bases between. CDR3 length: 15 amino acids. Per the germline V gene, CDR1 is MNHEY and CDR2 is SMNVEV (reference sequence). CDR3 coding DNA: TGTGCCAGCAGCCTTAACGTGGGAAGCACAGATACGCAGTATTTT. Protein sequence: CASSLNVGSTDTQYF.

In its sample, this clonotype was seen a few times. The chain links TRBV7-6 to TRBJ1-5, with D hard to call. This CDR3 comprises 13 residues. CDR1 is SGHVS and CDR2 is FNYEAQ in the germline V gene. Trimming removed 0 bases from V and 9 bases from J, with 9 bases in between. CDR3 coding DNA: TGTGCCAGCAGCTTAGCGCTGGCGCGGCCCCAGCATTTT. It specifies CASSLALARPQHF. Full variable domain (rest looked up from reference TRBV7-6 and TRBJ1-5): GAGVSQSPRYKVTKRGQDVALRCDPISGHVSLYWYRQALGQGPEFLTYFNYEAQQDKSGLPNDRFSAERPEGSISTLTIQRTEQRDSAMYRCASSLALARPQHFGDGTRLSIL.

This clonotype was observed a few times. A read error is possible here, since a much larger clone lies one base away. This chain joins TRBV29-1 and TRBJ1-1; no clear D gene. Germline assignment: CDR1 SQVTM and CDR2 ANQGSEA. The CDR3 has 12 residues. In nucleotides, the CDR3 is TGCAGCGTTGACGAGGGAAACACTGAAGCTTCCTTT. Amino acids: CSVDEGNTEASF.

As for this clonotype: A read error may account for a junction end that differs from germline. The chain has TRBV20-1 and TRBJ2-2, with D possibly matching TRBD2 (5 bases). Germline CDR1 and CDR2: DFQATT and SNEGSKA (reference sequence). The CDR3 sequence is 17 residues long. DNA for the CDR3: TGCAGTGCTAGAGAAGACAAAACCCCATATAACACCGGGGAGCCGTTTTTT. The encoded protein is CSAREDKTPYNTGEPFF.

This clonotype was seen many times. The V gene is TRBV7-9, the J gene TRBJ1-1; D is unclear. The V and J ends lost 3 bases and 8 bases respectively, with 10 bases between them. CDR1 is SEHNR, CDR2 FQNEAQ, per germline (reference sequence). This CDR3 comprises 12 residues. The DNA for the CDR3 is TGTGCCAGCAGCTTCTCTGGTCTCGAAGCTTTCTTT. Protein product: CASSFSGLEAFF.

J is TRBJ2-3 and V is TRBV20-1; 8 bases agree with TRBD1. The germline V gene encodes CDR1 DFQATT and CDR2 SNEGSKA (reference sequence). The ends lost 0 bases at V and 5 bases at J; junction bases unmatched: 13. This CDR3 is built from 17 residues. The CDR3 loop reads CSARETGTGQAVDTQYF. CDR3 in DNA: TGCAGTGCTAGAGAGACCGGGACAGGTCAAGCGGTAGATACGCAGTATTTT.

The chain couples TRBV30 to TRBJ2-7; TRBD1 is a possible D gene (6 bases). Germline V gene sequence: CDR1 GTSNPN, CDR2 SVGIG (reference sequence). V lost 3 bases, J lost 3 bases, and 12 bases lay in between. There are 13 residues in the CDR3. CDR3 residues: CAWSRDTYYEQYF. Written as DNA, the CDR3 is TGTGCCTGGAGCCGGGACACCTACTACGAGCAGTACTTC.